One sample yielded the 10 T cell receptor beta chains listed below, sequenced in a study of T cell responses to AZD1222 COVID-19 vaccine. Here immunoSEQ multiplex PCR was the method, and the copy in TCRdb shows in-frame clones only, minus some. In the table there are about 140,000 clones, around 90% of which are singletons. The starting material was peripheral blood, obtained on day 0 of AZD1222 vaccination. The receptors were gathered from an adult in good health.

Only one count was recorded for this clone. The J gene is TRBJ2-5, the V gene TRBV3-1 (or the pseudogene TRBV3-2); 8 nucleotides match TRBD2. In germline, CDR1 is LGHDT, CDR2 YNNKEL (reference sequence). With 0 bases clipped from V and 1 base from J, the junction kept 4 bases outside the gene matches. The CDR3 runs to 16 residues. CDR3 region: CASSQERGVSQETQYF. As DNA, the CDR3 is TGTGCCAGCAGCCAAGAGCGGGGGGTTTCCCAAGAGACCCAGTACTTC.

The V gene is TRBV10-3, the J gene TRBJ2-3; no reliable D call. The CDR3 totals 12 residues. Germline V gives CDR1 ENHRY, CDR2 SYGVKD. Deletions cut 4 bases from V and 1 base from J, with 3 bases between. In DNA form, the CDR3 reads TGTGCCATCAGTGGGGGCACAGATACGCAGTATTTT. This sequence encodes CAISGGTDTQYF.

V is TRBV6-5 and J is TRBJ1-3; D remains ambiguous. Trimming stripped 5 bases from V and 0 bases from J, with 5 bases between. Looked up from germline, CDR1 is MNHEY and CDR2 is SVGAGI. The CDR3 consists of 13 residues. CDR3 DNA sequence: TGTGCCAGCAGTAGGAGCTCTGGAAACACCATATATTTT. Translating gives CASSRSSGNTIYF.

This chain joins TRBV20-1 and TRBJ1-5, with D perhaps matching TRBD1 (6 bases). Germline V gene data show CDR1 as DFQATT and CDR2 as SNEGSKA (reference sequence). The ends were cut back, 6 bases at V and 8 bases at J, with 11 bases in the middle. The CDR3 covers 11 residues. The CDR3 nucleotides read TGCAGTGCCCTCAAGGGGGAGCCCCAGCATTTT. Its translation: CSALKGEPQHF.

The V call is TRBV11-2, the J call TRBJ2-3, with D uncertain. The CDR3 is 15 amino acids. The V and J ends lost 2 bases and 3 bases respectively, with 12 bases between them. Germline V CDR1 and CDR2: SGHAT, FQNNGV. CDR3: CASSLYPRITDTQYF. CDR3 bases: TGTGCCAGCAGCTTATACCCGCGGATAACAGATACGCAGTATTTT. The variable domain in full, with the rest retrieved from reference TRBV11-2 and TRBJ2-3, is EAGVAQSPRYKIIEKRQSVAFWCNPISGHATLYWYQQILGQGPKLLIQFQNNGVVDDSQLPKDRFSAERLKGVDSTLKIQPAKLEDSAVYLCASSLYPRITDTQYFGPGTRLTVL.

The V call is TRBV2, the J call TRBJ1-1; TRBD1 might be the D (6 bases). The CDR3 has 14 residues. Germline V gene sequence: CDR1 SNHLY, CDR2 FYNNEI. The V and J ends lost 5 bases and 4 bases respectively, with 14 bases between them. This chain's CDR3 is CASSRRQEGTEAFF. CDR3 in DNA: TGTGCCAGCAGTAGACGACAGGAAGGCACTGAAGCTTTCTTT.

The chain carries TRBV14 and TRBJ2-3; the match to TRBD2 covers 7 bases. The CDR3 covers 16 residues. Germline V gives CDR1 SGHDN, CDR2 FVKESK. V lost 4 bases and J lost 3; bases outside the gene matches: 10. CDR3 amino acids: CASSRLGAGLTDTQYF. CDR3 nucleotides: TGTGCCAGCAGCCGGCTTGGAGCGGGATTGACAGATACGCAGTATTTT.

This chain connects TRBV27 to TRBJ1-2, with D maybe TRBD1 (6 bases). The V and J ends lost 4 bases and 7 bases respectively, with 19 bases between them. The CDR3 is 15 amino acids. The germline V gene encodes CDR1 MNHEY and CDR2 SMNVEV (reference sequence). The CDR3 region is CASSYNHQGLGGYTF. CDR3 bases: TGTGCCAGCAGTTACAACCACCAGGGGTTAGGTGGCTACACCTTC.

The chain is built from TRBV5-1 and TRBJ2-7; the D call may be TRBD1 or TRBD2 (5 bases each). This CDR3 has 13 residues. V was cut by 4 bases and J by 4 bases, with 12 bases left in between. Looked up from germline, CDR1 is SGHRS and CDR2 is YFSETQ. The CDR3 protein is CASSTGTKYEQYF. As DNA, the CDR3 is TGCGCCAGCAGCACCGGGACGAAGTACGAGCAGTACTTC.

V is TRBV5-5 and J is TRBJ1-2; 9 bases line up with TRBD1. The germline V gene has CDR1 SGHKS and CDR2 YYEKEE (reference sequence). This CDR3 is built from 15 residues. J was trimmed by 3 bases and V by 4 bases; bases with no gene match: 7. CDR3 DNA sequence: TGTGCCAGCAGCCAAACAGGGGGCGCACACTATGGCTACACCTTC. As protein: CASSQTGGAHYGYTF.